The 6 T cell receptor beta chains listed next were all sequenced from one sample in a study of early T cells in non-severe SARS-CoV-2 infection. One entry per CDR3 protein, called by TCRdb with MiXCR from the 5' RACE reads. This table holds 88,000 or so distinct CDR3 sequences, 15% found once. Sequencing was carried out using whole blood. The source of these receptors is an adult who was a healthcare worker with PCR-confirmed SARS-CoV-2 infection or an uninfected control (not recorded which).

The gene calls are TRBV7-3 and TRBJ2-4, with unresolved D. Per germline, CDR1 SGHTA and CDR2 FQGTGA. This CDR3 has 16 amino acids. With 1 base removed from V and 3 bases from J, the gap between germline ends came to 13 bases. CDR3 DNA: TGTGCCAGCAGCTTAAATGCATCCGAGGACAAAAACATTCAGTACTTC. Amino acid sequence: CASSLNASEDKNIQYF.

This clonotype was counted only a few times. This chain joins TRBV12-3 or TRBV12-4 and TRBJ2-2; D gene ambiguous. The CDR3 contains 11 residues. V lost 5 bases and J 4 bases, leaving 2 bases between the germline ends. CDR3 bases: TGTGCCAGCAGTGGCACCGGGGAGCTGTTTTTT. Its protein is CASSGTGELFF.

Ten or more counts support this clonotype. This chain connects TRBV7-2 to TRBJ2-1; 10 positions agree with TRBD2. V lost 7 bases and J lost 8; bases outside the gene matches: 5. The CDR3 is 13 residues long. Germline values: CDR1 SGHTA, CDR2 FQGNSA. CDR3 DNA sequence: TGTGCCAGCAATCTAGCGGGAGTCTATGAGCAGTTCTTC. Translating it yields CASNLAGVYEQFF.

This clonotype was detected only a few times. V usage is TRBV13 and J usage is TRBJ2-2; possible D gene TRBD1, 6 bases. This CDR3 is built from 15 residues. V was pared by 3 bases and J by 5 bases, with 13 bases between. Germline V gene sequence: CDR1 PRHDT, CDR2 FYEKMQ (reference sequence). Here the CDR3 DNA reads TGTGCCAGCAGCTTTGGACAGACAATTACCGGGGAGCTGTTTTTT. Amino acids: CASSFGQTITGELFF.

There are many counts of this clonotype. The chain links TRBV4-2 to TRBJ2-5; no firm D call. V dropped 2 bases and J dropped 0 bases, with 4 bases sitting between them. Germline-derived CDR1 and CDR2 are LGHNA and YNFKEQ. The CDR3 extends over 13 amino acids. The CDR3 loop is CASSQTDQETQYF. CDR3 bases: TGTGCCAGCAGCCAAACCGACCAAGAGACCCAGTACTTC.

DNA for the CDR3: TGTGCCACCTCAGGGATCGCCTACAATGAGCAGTTCTTC. Translated: CATSGIAYNEQFF. This chain uses TRBV12-3 or TRBV12-4 with TRBJ2-1; a weak D match, TRBD1 (5 bases). The V gene lost 10 bases and the J gene lost 2 bases, with 12 bases spanning the gap. The CDR3 is 13 residues long.